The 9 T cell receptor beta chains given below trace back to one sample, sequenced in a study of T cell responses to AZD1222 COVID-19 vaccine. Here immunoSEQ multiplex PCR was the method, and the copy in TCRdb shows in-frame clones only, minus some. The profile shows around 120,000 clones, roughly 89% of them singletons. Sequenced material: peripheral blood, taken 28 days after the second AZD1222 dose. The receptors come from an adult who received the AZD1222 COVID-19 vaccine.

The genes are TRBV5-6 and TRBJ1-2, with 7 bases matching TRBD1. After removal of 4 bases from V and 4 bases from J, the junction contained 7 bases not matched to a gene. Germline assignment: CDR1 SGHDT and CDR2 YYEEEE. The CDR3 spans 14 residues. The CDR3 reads CASSRQGFGYGYTF. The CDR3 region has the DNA TGTGCCAGCAGCCGACAGGGATTCGGCTATGGCTACACCTTC.

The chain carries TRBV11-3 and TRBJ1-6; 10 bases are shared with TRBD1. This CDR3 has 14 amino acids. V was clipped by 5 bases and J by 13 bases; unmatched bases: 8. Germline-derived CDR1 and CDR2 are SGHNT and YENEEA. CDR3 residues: CASSPGTGARPLHF. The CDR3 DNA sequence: TGTGCCAGCAGCCCCGGGACAGGGGCCCGGCCCCTCCACTTT.

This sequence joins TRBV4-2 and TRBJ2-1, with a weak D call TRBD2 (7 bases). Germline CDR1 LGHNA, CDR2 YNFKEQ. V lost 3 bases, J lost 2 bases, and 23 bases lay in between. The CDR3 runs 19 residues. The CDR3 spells CASSQDLGGAGGAYNEQFF. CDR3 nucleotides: TGTGCCAGCAGCCAGGACCTGGGGGGGGCCGGAGGGGCCTACAATGAGCAGTTCTTC.

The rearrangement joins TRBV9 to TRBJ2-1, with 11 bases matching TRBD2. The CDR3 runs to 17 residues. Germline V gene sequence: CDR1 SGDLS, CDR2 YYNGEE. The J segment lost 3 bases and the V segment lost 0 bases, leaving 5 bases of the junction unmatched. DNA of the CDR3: TGTGCCAGCAGCGTAGCCGTGACTAGCGGGATCTACAATGAGCAGTTCTTC. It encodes CASSVAVTSGIYNEQFF.

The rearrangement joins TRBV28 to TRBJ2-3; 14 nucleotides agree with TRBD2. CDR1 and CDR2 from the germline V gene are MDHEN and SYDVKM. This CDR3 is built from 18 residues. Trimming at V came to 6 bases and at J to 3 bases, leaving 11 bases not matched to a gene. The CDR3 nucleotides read TGTGCCAGCAGCCGGGGACTAGCGGGAGTTATGATGACAGATACGCAGTATTTT. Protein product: CASSRGLAGVMMTDTQYF. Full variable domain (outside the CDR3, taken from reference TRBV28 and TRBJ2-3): DVKVTQSSRYLVKRTGEKVFLECVQDMDHENMFWYRQDPGLGLRLIYFSYDVKMKEKGDIPEGYSVSREKKERFSLILESASTNQTSMYLCASSRGLAGVMMTDTQYFGPGTRLTVL.

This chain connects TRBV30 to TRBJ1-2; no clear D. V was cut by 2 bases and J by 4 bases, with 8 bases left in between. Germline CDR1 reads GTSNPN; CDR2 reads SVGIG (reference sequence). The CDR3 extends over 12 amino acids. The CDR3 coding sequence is TGTGCCTGGAGTTCAGGATCCTATGGCTACACCTTC. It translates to CAWSSGSYGYTF.

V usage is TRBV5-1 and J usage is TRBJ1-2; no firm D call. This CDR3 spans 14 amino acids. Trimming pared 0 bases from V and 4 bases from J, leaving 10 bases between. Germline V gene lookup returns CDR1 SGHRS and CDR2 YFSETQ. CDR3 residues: CASSLGGKGYGYTF. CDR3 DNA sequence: TGCGCCAGCAGCTTGGGTGGGAAGGGCTATGGCTACACCTTC.

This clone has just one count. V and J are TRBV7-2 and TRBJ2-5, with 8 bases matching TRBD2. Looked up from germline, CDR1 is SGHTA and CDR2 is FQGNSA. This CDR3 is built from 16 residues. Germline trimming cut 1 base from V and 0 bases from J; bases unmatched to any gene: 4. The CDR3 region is CASSLEAGVYQETQYF. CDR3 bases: TGTGCCAGCAGCTTAGAAGCGGGGGTGTACCAAGAGACCCAGTACTTC.

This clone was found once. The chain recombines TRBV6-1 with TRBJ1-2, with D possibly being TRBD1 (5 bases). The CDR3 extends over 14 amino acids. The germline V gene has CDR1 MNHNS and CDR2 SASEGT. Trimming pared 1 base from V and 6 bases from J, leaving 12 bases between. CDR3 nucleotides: TGTGCCAGCAGTGAAGGCCAGGGTGAGGATGGCTACACCTTC. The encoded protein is CASSEGQGEDGYTF.